Included here is one T cell receptor beta chain sequence, with context. Germline-derived CDR1 and CDR2 are SGHNT and YENEEA. Trimming removed 7 bases at V and 4 bases at J, with 9 bases between. The CDR3 runs to 12 residues. The sample is drawn from a study of OX40 agonist ivuxolimab in advanced cancers. On the study more broadly: Ivuxolimab was administered intravenously to patients at 0.01 to 10 mg/kg every 2 weeks. Hepatocellular carcinoma, melanoma, renal cell or head and neck cancer was diagnosed in the dose-escalation patients. Three individuals attained partial responses, comprising one hepatocellular carcinoma case and two cutaneous melanoma cases.

Excluded were patients having autoimmune disease history or systemic immunosuppression. Some clones are missing from TCRdb's copy, which holds only in-frame ones; the method was immunoSEQ multiplex PCR. The sample holds around 44,000 clones, 89% seen once. The V and J genes are TRBV11-3 and TRBJ2-3; D remains ambiguous. The sequenced sample was CD4+ or CD8+ T cells sorted from blood, obtained in a trial of the OX40 agonist ivuxolimab. The sequence was obtained from an adult with an advanced solid tumor such as melanoma, head and neck, liver or kidney cancer. CDR3 in amino acids: CASTQSSDTQYF. The CDR3 DNA reads TGTGCCAGCACTCAGTCATCAGATACGCAGTATTTT.